One and the same sample provided the 15 T cell receptor beta chains below, sequenced in a study of cytomegalovirus exposure and HLA in healthy donors. Researchers ran the PCR with 60 Vbeta and 13 Jbeta primers. The method was immunoSEQ multiplex PCR; TCRdb's version includes in-frame clones alone and lacks a portion of them. This table holds about 170,000 clones, roughly 83% found once. The source material was PBMCs. Source of these receptors: a boy between 2 and 10 years old in good health and CMV-seronegative.

The V call is TRBV30, the J call TRBJ2-3; D possibly corresponds to TRBD2 (6 bases). The CDR3 is 15 residues long. Trimming shortened V by 3 bases and J by 4 bases, and 17 bases separated the two germline ends. Germline V lookup: CDR1 GTSNPN, CDR2 SVGIG (reference sequence). The CDR3 region is CAWSILASRPDTQYF. The CDR3 nucleotides are TGTGCCTGGAGCATACTAGCTTCCCGGCCAGATACGCAGTATTTT.

The J gene is TRBJ2-2, the V gene TRBV5-1; D perhaps matches TRBD1 (6 bases). The CDR3 runs 15 residues. Germline CDR1 is SGHRS and CDR2 is YFSETQ. Trimming stripped 0 bases from V and 5 bases from J, with 11 bases between. The CDR3 reads CASSLGTARTGELFF. DNA of the CDR3: TGCGCCAGCAGCTTGGGGACAGCCCGGACCGGGGAGCTGTTTTTT.

The rearrangement links TRBV7-2 to TRBJ2-3, with 7 positions matching TRBD2. Germline CDR1 is SGHTA and CDR2 is FQGNSA. CDR3 length: 15 residues. V shed 8 bases and J 0 bases; nucleotides not matched to a gene: 8. The CDR3 bases are TGTGCCAGCGCCGGGAGGTCTATAAGCACAGATACGCAGTATTTT. Translating gives CASAGRSISTDTQYF.

About this clone itself: Sequence at one end of the junction differs from germline and may be a read error. The chain joins TRBV7-9 to TRBJ2-3; weak D call: TRBD2 (6 bases). Germline V gives CDR1 SEHNR, CDR2 FQNEAQ (reference sequence). The CDR3 length is 17 residues. In DNA, the CDR3 is TGTGCCAGCAGGCTTACTAGCTCCATAGACTTCACAGGTACGCAGTATTTT. It codes for CASRLTSSIDFTGTQYF.

The chain links TRBV11-2 to TRBJ2-2; 12 positions match TRBD2. Trimming cost V 5 bases and J 7 bases; bases outside gene matches: 14. Germline V gene lookup returns CDR1 SGHAT and CDR2 FQNNGV. This CDR3 spans 18 amino acids. CDR3 sequence reads: CASSPPSGRALLGGELFF. In nucleotides, the CDR3 is TGTGCCAGCAGCCCCCCTAGCGGGAGGGCCCTGTTAGGCGGGGAGCTGTTTTTT. Full variable domain (remainder filled in from reference TRBV11-2 and TRBJ2-2): EAGVAQSPRYKIIEKRQSVAFWCNPISGHATLYWYQQILGQGPKLLIQFQNNGVVDDSQLPKDRFSAERLKGVDSTLKIQPAKLEDSAVYLCASSPPSGRALLGGELFFGEGSRLTVL.

This clone was detected only a few times. The chain carries TRBV10-3 and TRBJ1-3; D gene uncertain. Trimming took 4 bases from V and 4 from J, leaving 5 bases between them. The germline gives CDR1 ENHRY, CDR2 SYGVKD. This CDR3 contains 12 residues. DNA for the CDR3: TGTGCCATCAGTGGCGCCGGAAACACCATATATTTT. Encoded protein: CAISGAGNTIYF.

V gene TRBV7-6 combines with J gene TRBJ1-3; D is uncertain. The germline gives CDR1 SGHVS, CDR2 FNYEAQ. This CDR3 has 15 residues. V was trimmed by 2 bases and J by 0 bases, leaving 8 bases between them. CDR3 sequence: CASSLFGSSGNTIYF. CDR3 nucleotide sequence: TGTGCCAGCAGCTTATTTGGGAGCTCTGGAAACACCATATATTTT.

This chain links TRBV27 with TRBJ2-1; TRBD1 agrees at 8 bases. V trimming: 6 bases; J trimming: 4 bases; junction bases outside the gene matches: 8. This CDR3 contains 15 residues. Germline CDR1 MNHEY, CDR2 SMNVEV (reference sequence). CDR3: CASRYTWDRYNEQFF. For the CDR3, the DNA is TGTGCCAGCAGATACACCTGGGACAGGTACAATGAGCAGTTCTTC.

The chain combines TRBV5-8 with TRBJ1-6; the D gene is possibly TRBD1 (5 bases). The CDR3 runs to 15 residues. Germline CDR1 is SGHTS and CDR2 is YDEGEE. The V end was cut by 1 base, the J end by 5 bases, with 10 bases between. This CDR3 reads CASSLSPDNNSPLHF. CDR3 sequence (DNA): TGTGCCAGCAGCTTGTCGCCGGACAATAATTCACCCCTCCACTTT.

The gene calls are TRBV28 and TRBJ1-2, with D perhaps matching TRBD1 (5 bases). V lost 3 bases to trimming and J lost 2 bases, with 7 bases between them. This CDR3 has 13 residues. Germline CDR1 MDHEN, CDR2 SYDVKM. The CDR3 reads CASSFRANYGYTF. The CDR3 bases are TGTGCCAGCAGTTTCAGGGCGAACTATGGCTACACCTTC.

This clone has more than one count but fewer than ten. This chain links TRBV6-5 with TRBJ1-1, with TRBD1 matching over 7 bases. The CDR3 is made up of 15 amino acids. V dropped 3 bases and J dropped 4; count of bases not matched to a gene: 8. Germline assignment: CDR1 MNHEY and CDR2 SVGAGI. In nucleotides, the CDR3 is TGTGCCAGCAGTTATCAGTCGACAGGGAGCACTGAAGCTTTCTTT. Translated: CASSYQSTGSTEAFF.

The chain uses TRBV2 and TRBJ2-7; 8 nucleotides line up with TRBD1. Per the germline V gene, CDR1 is SNHLY and CDR2 is FYNNEI. The CDR3 is 14 residues long. V lost 4 bases, J lost 3 bases, and 5 bases stayed unmatched. The CDR3 nucleotides are TGTGCCAGCAGTGGACCGGGACAGGACTACGAGCAGTACTTC. Translation gives CASSGPGQDYEQYF. Combining the CDR3 with reference TRBV2 and TRBJ2-7 gives the whole variable domain EPEVTQTPSHQVTQMGQEVILRCVPISNHLYFYWYRQILGQKVEFLVSFYNNEISEKSEIFDDQFSVERPDGSNFTLKIRSTKLEDSAMYFCASSGPGQDYEQYFGPGTRLTVT.

The rearrangement uses TRBV9 and TRBJ2-1; 7 nucleotides agree with TRBD2. The CDR3 extends over 15 amino acids. The junction had 5 bases not matched to a gene; V was cut back by 0 bases and J by 5 bases. Germline V gene data show CDR1 as SGDLS and CDR2 as YYNGEE. The DNA of the CDR3 is TGTGCCAGCAGCGTAGATGTGGGAGGGAACAATGAGCAGTTCTTC. Translating gives CASSVDVGGNNEQFF.

The chain is built from TRBV28 and TRBJ1-1; D may be TRBD1 (6 bases). This CDR3 spans 14 amino acids. Trimming shortened V by 5 bases and J by 4 bases, and 14 bases separated the two germline ends. The germline gives CDR1 MDHEN, CDR2 SYDVKM. The DNA of the CDR3 is TGTGCCAGCAGTCCCGGGACAACGGCCACTGAAGCTTTCTTT. Encoded protein: CASSPGTTATEAFF.

V is TRBV29-1 and J is TRBJ2-3, with TRBD1 matching 10 bases. This CDR3 has 15 residues. The germline V gene encodes CDR1 SQVTM and CDR2 ANQGSEA. The V segment lost 2 bases and the J segment 5 bases; nucleotides outside the gene matches: 7. This CDR3 is CSVETRDRGKDTQYF. CDR3 bases: TGCAGCGTTGAAACCCGGGACAGGGGTAAAGATACGCAGTATTTT.